The entry below describes one T cell receptor (beta chain). This clone was seen more than once but under ten times. What this receptor recognizes is not known. Per-base qualities were not stored, and no clone one base away is much larger. The record originates from a study of cytomegalovirus exposure and HLA in healthy donors (dated by TCRdb to 2015 to 2018). Regarding the complete study: An earlier analysis of 587 of the donors reported under 300 Gb of sequence data and around 110 million unique TCR beta sequences obtained from about 170 million T cells. An earlier analysis of nearly 600 of the donors applied high-throughput TCR beta sequencing to assess whether each TCR beta V gene segment acted as functional or pseudogenic. The genetic ancestry cluster associated with self-reported Caucasian donors included 65% to 90% of the 350 to 500 genotyped donors. The study was designed to test whether signatures of past pathogen exposure could be identified by cataloging public T cell receptors. The study used immunosequencing to profile the T cell repertoires of 666 subjects and linked those repertoires to cytomegalovirus serostatus. Approximately 300 gigabases of sequencing data and 75 million to 85 million unique TCR sequences made up an early release that covered some 640 HLA-typed donors. Four to six DR-DQ haplotypes were handled as single units for association and clustering because linkage in the cohort was strong. To predict cytomegalovirus infection status, the study combined high-throughput TCR immunosequencing, statistical association of individual TCRs with disease status, and machine learning. Besides the first cohort of under 700 subjects, a separate validation cohort made up of roughly 120 different subjects was used. All discovery cohort repertoires had been generated on a single sequencing platform. A later genetic analysis used genome-wide SNP genotypes for about 60% of the roughly 700 donors, treating that subset as a discovery cohort. Donor age, sex, ethnicity and CMV serostatus were compiled together with the repertoire data. HLA typing covered class I and class II loci at four-digit resolution. Typing coverage differed by locus: A, B, C, DRB1 and DQB1 were typed in roughly 620-640 donors, DQA1 in approximately 520, DPA1 in 600 to 610, and DPB1 in around 490. Among 350 to 400 genotyped donors of the cohort, an average of around 240,000 unique TCR beta nucleotide sequences were sequenced per donor, roughly 20% of them non-productive. The later analysis used no new phenotypic data to find candidate immune exposures, relying instead on TCR beta sequences and their occurrence across donors. A later analysis re-analyzed previously published TCR beta repertoires from 650 to 800 donors and added high-resolution HLA genotyping to study TCR occurrence patterns. Study-wide findings and limitations: The classifier was reported to diagnose cytomegalovirus status with high specificity and sensitivity in both the original and validation cohorts. An association between a missense DCLRE1C variant and V-gene and J-gene trimming of TCR beta chains was found in a later genetic analysis and replicated in an independent cohort. While some public TCRs were present in many individuals, most TCR sequences turned up only very rarely across donors. Linkage disequilibrium might explain the correlated functional status among segregating V segments, but an unknown experimental factor could not be ruled out. A later analysis reported that several top co-occurrence clusters appeared linked to parvovirus B19, influenza, CMV and Epstein-Barr virus. Some 15 rarely observed V segments, including chromosome 9 orphons, were excluded from the earlier analysis of a few hundred of the donors because counts were too low. In an earlier analysis of approximately 600 of the donors, most TCR beta V segments were observed in productive rearrangements about 90% or about 30% of the time, broadly matching IMGT annotations. Most CMV-associated TCR beta chains appeared to be HLA-restricted in a later analysis, and the HLA associations seemed to be driven largely by CMV exposure. Because HLA typing was unavailable for some donors at each locus, only the typed subset was used in association tests. In a later analysis, the rate of TCR association differed among HLA loci, with DRB1 alleles having the most associated TCRs and HLA-C alleles having the fewest. In this cohort, only TCR beta chains were sequenced, and detectable features were limited by the absence of alpha or paired-chain data. The study listed 164 TCR beta chains as associated with cytomegalovirus. When HLA alleles, especially DR and DQ, strongly co-occurred, attributing TCR associations to individual alleles was difficult. A later analysis found that HLA-associated TCR beta chains were more clonally expanded and had lower generation probabilities than equally common non-associated chains. In vitro tests confirmed that three of the cytomegalovirus-associated TCR beta chains recognize cytomegalovirus antigens. A later analysis associated around 16,000 TCR beta sequences with specific HLA alleles at a false discovery rate of 0.05. A cluster of highly shared sequence variants was judged likely to represent a technical artifact of the sequencing pipeline. A further reported finding was that TCR beta sequences accurately predicted the HLA-A and HLA-B alleles for most subjects in the first cohort. For the cohort, immune exposure information was limited to CMV serostatus. Presence/absence analyses assumed roughly uniform sequencing depth across donors, an assumption that may not hold. Some IMGT-functional V segments, including TRBV6-2 and TRBV6-3, could not be told apart with the 87-base-pair reads, so those segments were excluded. It was suggested by the authors that the approach could potentially be generalized to other disease states and immunological phenotypes. In a later genetic analysis, fewer N-insertions in productive TCRs were reported among donors in an Asian-associated ancestry cluster than the roughly 700-donor mean.

The cohort consisted of 670 or so healthy bone marrow donors. At the time of sampling, every cohort member was nominally healthy, though immune exposures that went unrecorded were likely present. The donor tested CMV seronegative and was one of the 352 seronegative cohort members. A peripheral blood sample was provided by each donor, and peripheral blood mononuclear cells were used for TCR beta sequencing. The Qiagen DNeasy Blood Extraction Kit was used to extract genomic DNA from the blood cell samples. Libraries were built with the immunoSEQ multiplex PCR assay. The multiplex PCR relied on a mix of 60 forward primers for TCR Vbeta segments and 13 reverse primers for TCR Jbeta segments. The CDR3 region of rearranged TCR beta genes was amplified from genomic DNA with a multiplex PCR assay. Amplified TCR beta libraries were sequenced as 87-base-pair reads on the Illumina HiSeq System. As for the original processing: In a later analysis, some 80 million unique TCR beta chains were counted across the 500 to 850 repertoires, and about 10 million of these chains were shared by at least two donors. Raw reads were error-corrected and collapsed into unique sequences by a nearest-neighbor algorithm in which closely related sequences were merged to remove PCR and sequencing errors. V, D and J gene segments were assigned by aligning CDR3 sequences to IMGT reference sequences. For a sequence to be retained, a match of at least six nucleotides to both a V gene segment and a J gene segment was required. A rearrangement was called productive if the CDR3 had no stop codons and remained in frame with V and J, and every other rearrangement was called non-productive. CDR3 was defined by IMGT convention, running from the second conserved V-encoded cysteine to the conserved J-encoded phenylalanine. The earlier analysis of fewer than 750 of the donors excluded sequences that lacked an unambiguous match to a single V gene segment. An earlier analysis of under 750 of the donors called V segments functional above 56.7% productive rearrangements and segregating when the between-donor standard deviation exceeded 5%. A statistical classification framework was built for diagnosing cytomegalovirus status from the catalog of TCR beta chain sequences. In a later analysis, TCR nucleotide sequences were compared against IMGT/GENE-DB human TR gene sequences so that V and J genes could be assigned. In a later analysis, CDR3 sequences and most-parsimonious VDJ recombination scenarios were assigned using the TCRdist pipeline. In a later analysis, each TCR beta chain was defined by its CDR3 amino acid sequence together with its V-gene family, and reads lacking a unique V-gene family were excluded. A later analysis removed 592 highly shared, low-generation-probability nucleotide sequences to deal with suspected cross-contamination and a sequencing artifact. A later analysis calculated a clonal expansion index for each public chain from normalized within-repertoire ranks of inferred template counts. In a later analysis, generation probabilities were computed with a VDJ recombination model fitted to out-of-frame rearrangements, and the resulting probabilities were checked against IGoR. In a later analysis, TCR-TCR, TCR-HLA and TCR-CMV co-occurrence was scored with hypergeometric tests, and a repertoire-size bias correction was applied to TCR pairs. False discovery rates were estimated in a later analysis by permuting HLA or CMV assignments 20 times. In a later analysis, co-occurring TCRs were grouped with DBSCAN, and TCRdist sequence similarity was added when clustering was performed within HLA-allele-positive subsets. Repertoires with fewer than 30,000 or more than 120,000 public chains, plus five repertoires with anomalous nucleotide sharing, were excluded from co-occurrence clustering. TCRdb carries this immuneACCESS record with in-frame sequences only. Its versions omit some clonotypes, under half of them owing to an unresolved V gene in the studies checked, with the rest unexplained. The V and J calls and clone size were taken over from that table, and D and trimming were inferred from the DNA. This sample has about 200,000 clones in its table, and 87% of those were observed once. The ten largest clones represent about 1% of the sample.

The CDR3 goes from the cysteine to the phenylalanine over 14 residues. Only the CDR3 part of the read is kept: 42 bases, read in frame from the first base. CDR1 GTSNPN and CDR2 SVGIG were looked up in the germline V gene (reference sequence). V gives up 0 bases and J gives up 4 bases, and the segment between their germline ends measures 10 bases. The clonotype was recovered from a boy aged 2 to 10 in good health and CMV-seronegative. This chain joins TRBV30 to TRBJ1-3; the D gene identity is not certain. Sequencing was carried out using PBMCs. The bases read TGTGCCTGGAGTGTAGACCGACTAGGAAACACCATATATTTT. Translated, this is CAWSVDRLGNTIYF.